This TCR beta chain was recovered during a study of CD8 T cells in ankylosing spondylitis. TCRdb fed the 5' RACE reads into MiXCR, producing one record per CDR3 protein. This sample has approximately 100,000 distinct CDR3 sequences, with 8% to 10% found just once. Between the trimmed V and J ends, which lost 4 bases and 4 bases, there was a span of 6 bases. CDR1 and CDR2 from the germline V gene are MGHRA and YSYEKL. The CDR3 contains 12 residues. This clonotype was observed a few times. Sequencing used blood, either unsorted or a sorted T cell fraction (not recorded which). This chain joins TRBV4-1 and TRBJ2-3, with D uncertain. This clonotype was obtained from a male donor with ankylosing spondylitis or in good health (not recorded which). CDR3 sequence reads: CASSPAPDTQYF. The DNA of the CDR3 is TGCGCCAGCAGCCCTGCCCCAGATACGCAGTATTTT.